The 23 T cell receptor beta chains listed next were all sequenced from one sample in a study of shared clonotypes between healthy human individuals. Only in-frame clones appear in the TCRdb table, and some are missing; sequencing was by immunoSEQ multiplex PCR. The sample yields roughly 2 million clones, nearly 97% seen once. Specimen: naive CD4+ T cells sorted from blood. The subset denotes: CD45RA+ positively selected. Source of these receptors: a man between 18 and 35 years old in good health.

The CDR3, as DNA: TGTGCCAGCAGCCAGGAGACGATCGGGAATCAGCCCCAGCATTTT. Translated: CASSQETIGNQPQHF. The V and J genes are TRBV28 and TRBJ1-5; D remains unclear. Germline lookup yields CDR1 MDHEN and CDR2 SYDVKM. This CDR3 is 15 amino acids long. Trimming cost V 6 bases and J 4 bases, with 16 bases left between them. The whole variable domain, filled in from reference TRBV28 and TRBJ1-5, reads DVKVTQSSRYLVKRTGEKVFLECVQDMDHENMFWYRQDPGLGLRLIYFSYDVKMKEKGDIPEGYSVSREKKERFSLILESASTNQTSMYLCASSQETIGNQPQHFGDGTRLSIL.

This chain links TRBV5-5 with TRBJ1-5; D not certain. CDR1 and CDR2 (germline): SGHKS, YYEKEE (reference sequence). V shed 10 bases and J shed 6 bases, with 17 bases lying between them. This CDR3 has 13 residues. The CDR3 coding sequence is TGTGCCTGCGCTAGAACTCATTCTCAGCCCCAGCATTTT. It specifies CACARTHSQPQHF.

This chain joins TRBV6-4 and TRBJ2-7, with D perhaps TRBD2 (7 bases). CDR3 length: 18 residues. Germline CDR1 is MRHNA and CDR2 is SNTAGT. V lost 0 bases to trimming and J lost 0 bases, with 18 bases between them. CDR3: CASSDSTGGGGTSYEQYF. The CDR3 DNA sequence: TGTGCCAGCAGTGACTCGACTGGGGGAGGGGGTACCTCCTACGAGCAGTACTTC.

Note on this clone: Different DNA sequences within this sample yield the same CDR3. The chain carries TRBV7-2 and TRBJ2-3, with D unresolved. The V and J ends lost 1 base and 1 base respectively, with 6 bases between them. Germline assignment: CDR1 SGHTA and CDR2 FQGNSA. This CDR3 contains 14 residues. The CDR3 DNA reads TGTGCCAGCAGCTTAGTTTCTGGCACAGATACGCAGTATTTT. Translated, it gives CASSLVSGTDTQYF. Full variable domain (remainder filled in from reference TRBV7-2 and TRBJ2-3): GAGVSQSPSNKVTEKGKDVELRCDPISGHTALYWYRQSLGQGLEFLIYFQGNSAPDKSGLPSDRFSAERTGGSVSTLTIQRTQQEDSAVYLCASSLVSGTDTQYFGPGTRLTVL.

The chain has TRBV6-5 and TRBJ1-6, with D possibly matching TRBD1 (5 bases). Trimming cost V 6 bases and J 10 bases, with 10 bases left between them. CDR1 and CDR2 from the germline V gene are MNHEY and SVGAGI. This CDR3 contains 12 residues. As DNA, the CDR3 is TGTGCCAGCAGGGCCAGGGCCTCACCCCTCCACTTT. It codes for CASRARASPLHF.

The V call is TRBV19, the J call TRBJ2-3; 8 bases are a match to TRBD2. V gave up 2 bases and J gave up 2 bases; unmatched junction bases: 18. The CDR3 is 20 residues long. From germline, CDR1 is LNHDA and CDR2 SQIVND (reference sequence). Written as DNA, the CDR3 is TGTGCCAGTAGTATACATTCGGGGGGGACATACAAATCTCCCACAGATACGCAGTATTTT. This codes for CASSIHSGGTYKSPTDTQYF.

This clone was seen only a few times. The CDR3 region has the DNA TGTGCCAGCAGCCCGCGGACAGGTGATTCACCCCTCCACTTT. Its translation: CASSPRTGDSPLHF. The chain carries TRBV7-2 and TRBJ1-6; 7 nucleotides align to TRBD1. V shed 5 bases, J shed 8 bases, and the junction held 6 bases outside the gene matches. CDR1 SGHTA and CDR2 FQGNSA come from the germline V gene. The CDR3 is 14 residues long.

CDR3 bases: TGTGCCAGCAGCCTGGGTGCAGGGACTGGAAACACCATATATTTT. It is translated as CASSLGAGTGNTIYF. The chain joins TRBV7-6 to TRBJ1-3, with TRBD1 as a possible D gene (5 bases). The V and J ends lost 5 bases and 2 bases respectively, with 13 bases between them. CDR3 size: 15 residues. The germline gives CDR1 SGHVS, CDR2 FNYEAQ.

Comment on this clone: In the same sample, other DNA sequences code for this CDR3. The chain has TRBV30 and TRBJ1-4; a possible D gene is TRBD1 (5 bases). The CDR3 extends over 12 amino acids. Trimming cost V 4 bases and J 8 bases, with 11 bases left between them. Germline assignment: CDR1 GTSNPN and CDR2 SVGIG (reference sequence). In DNA, the CDR3 is TGTGCCTGGACGGGGGGAGGCGAAAAACTGTTTTTT. It encodes CAWTGGGEKLFF.

V is TRBV2 and J is TRBJ1-4; D is uncertain. Germline V gene sequence: CDR1 SNHLY, CDR2 FYNNEI. CDR3 length equals 13 residues. The V and J ends lost 7 bases and 8 bases respectively, with 14 bases between them. CDR3 sequence (DNA): TGTGCCAGCAACCCAAGGGTGGGCGAAAAACTGTTTTTT. Translating gives CASNPRVGEKLFF.

Notes on this clone: The same CDR3 is also encoded by other DNA sequences in this sample. The CDR3 reads CASRLRGTGELFF. Written as DNA, the CDR3 is TGTGCCAGCAGGCTTAGAGGAACCGGGGAGCTGTTTTTT. The chain links TRBV27 to TRBJ2-2; D is undetermined. This CDR3 spans 13 amino acids. V lost 6 bases, J lost 5 bases, and 10 bases lay in between. Looked up from germline, CDR1 is MNHEY and CDR2 is SMNVEV (reference sequence).

This sequence joins TRBV6-1 and TRBJ1-5; no firm D call. Germline assignment: CDR1 MNHNS and CDR2 SASEGT. The ends were cut back, 2 bases at V and 0 bases at J, with 11 bases in the middle. The CDR3 loop spans 16 amino acids. The CDR3 sequence is CASSEPVTPSNQPQHF. In DNA, the CDR3 is TGTGCCAGCAGTGAACCTGTGACCCCTAGCAATCAGCCCCAGCATTTT.

The chain links TRBV5-5 to TRBJ2-7; 8 bases agree with TRBD1. V trimming: 3 bases; J trimming: 9 bases; junction bases outside the gene matches: 17. Germline CDR1 SGHKS, CDR2 YYEKEE (reference sequence). The CDR3 is made up of 16 amino acids. CDR3 region: CASSWVRGQVPTWQYF. The DNA of the CDR3 is TGTGCCAGCAGCTGGGTGAGGGGACAGGTGCCTACCTGGCAGTACTTC.

This chain links TRBV18 with TRBJ1-4; possible D gene TRBD1, 5 bases. The germline V gene encodes CDR1 KGHSH and CDR2 LQKENI. CDR3 size: 13 residues. Trimming removed 6 bases from V and 6 bases from J, with 11 bases in between. For the CDR3, the DNA is TGTGCCAGCTCCTTAGGACACGATGAAAAACTGTTTTTT. It is translated as CASSLGHDEKLFF.

The CDR3 coding sequence is TGTGCCAGCTCACCACCGGTCCTCTTGAACACTGAAGCTTTCTTT. Protein: CASSPPVLLNTEAFF. V gene TRBV18 combines with J gene TRBJ1-1; D unclear. V was shortened by 0 bases and J by 0 bases, with 8 bases between the two germline ends. Germline V gives CDR1 KGHSH, CDR2 LQKENI. The CDR3 sequence is 15 residues long.

V gene TRBV7-3 combines with J gene TRBJ2-2; possibly TRBD1 for D (6 bases). CDR3 length: 15 residues. From germline, CDR1 is SGHTA and CDR2 FQGTGA. The germline V and J ends were trimmed by 1 base and 7 bases, with 13 bases remaining between them. The chain's CDR3 is CASSLRPGEIGELFF. The DNA for the CDR3 is TGTGCCAGCAGCTTAAGGCCAGGGGAAATCGGGGAGCTGTTTTTT.

This chain joins TRBV7-3 and TRBJ2-1; TRBD1 aligns across 8 bases. Per germline, CDR1 SGHTA and CDR2 FQGTGA. The CDR3 runs 16 residues. V was pared by 5 bases and J by 3 bases, with 9 bases of the junction left unmatched. CDR3 sequence: CASSPSGQGLYNEQFF. The DNA of the CDR3 is TGTGCCAGCAGCCCATCCGGACAGGGCCTCTACAATGAGCAGTTCTTC.

The V gene is TRBV25-1, the J gene TRBJ1-1; D not certain. The CDR3 has 12 amino acids. V was shortened by 3 bases and J by 11 bases, with 13 bases between the two germline ends. Germline V gives CDR1 MGHDK, CDR2 SYGVNS. The CDR3 sequence: CASSDPTLRAFF. The DNA of the CDR3 is TGTGCCAGCAGTGACCCGACGTTGAGGGCTTTCTTT.

The chain recombines TRBV10-3 with TRBJ1-2; 11 positions agree with TRBD1. CDR3 length: 14 amino acids. V shed 6 bases and J 3 bases; nucleotides not matched to a gene: 3. Germline V gives CDR1 ENHRY, CDR2 SYGVKD. Here the CDR3 reads CAIRPGQGDYGYTF. The CDR3 region has the DNA TGTGCCATCAGACCGGGACAGGGGGACTATGGCTACACCTTC.

The chain couples TRBV7-9 to TRBJ2-1; D is unresolved. The V and J ends lost 2 bases and 10 bases respectively, with 9 bases between them. This CDR3 contains 12 residues. The germline V gene encodes CDR1 SEHNR and CDR2 FQNEAQ (reference sequence). This CDR3 reads CASSLIRREQFF. The DNA of the CDR3 is TGTGCCAGCAGCTTAATACGCAGAGAGCAGTTCTTC.

In this sample, this clone turned up once. The CDR3 DNA sequence: TGTGCCAGCAGCGTCGAAGGGGCAGGCCCAAACATTCAGTACTTC. Amino acids: CASSVEGAGPNIQYF. The gene calls are TRBV9 and TRBJ2-4; D is possibly TRBD1 (5 bases). Trimming removed 2 bases at V and 6 bases at J, with 15 bases between. The CDR3 extends over 15 amino acids. Germline lookup yields CDR1 SGDLS and CDR2 YYNGEE.

This chain connects TRBV4-3 to TRBJ1-1, with D unclear. Germline V CDR1 and CDR2: LGHNA, YSLEER. V was cut by 0 bases and J by 4 bases, with 9 bases left in between. This CDR3 has 14 residues. The DNA for the CDR3 is TGCGCCAGCAGCCAAGAAGGAGGCGCCACTGAAGCTTTCTTT. It codes for CASSQEGGATEAFF.

On this clone: The same CDR3 is also encoded by other DNA sequences in this sample. The chain links TRBV5-1 to TRBJ1-2; D may be TRBD1 (5 bases). This CDR3 comprises 15 residues. Germline V gene data show CDR1 as SGHRS and CDR2 as YFSETQ. Trimming left V 0 bases short and J 2 bases short, with 11 bases between. DNA for the CDR3: TGCGCCAGCAGCTTGGCTGCAGGGCAGAACTATGGCTACACCTTC. Translation: CASSLAAGQNYGYTF.